This entry lists 28 T cell receptor beta chains sequenced from one sample in a study of cytomegalovirus exposure and HLA in healthy donors. A multiplex PCR was run with 60 Vbeta primers and 13 Jbeta primers. Sequenced by immunoSEQ multiplex PCR; TCRdb stores in-frame clones only, minus some. The repertoire holds 170,000 or so clones, with around four fifths as singletons. The sequencing input was PBMCs. The receptor source for this set is a woman aged 25 to 39 in good health and CMV-seronegative.

This clone was seen more than once but under ten times. This sequence joins TRBV5-6 and TRBJ2-5; 7 bases fit TRBD1. The germline V gene encodes CDR1 SGHDT and CDR2 YYEEEE. V dropped 3 bases and J dropped 0; count of bases not matched to a gene: 5. The CDR3 is 15 residues long. This CDR3 is CASSSRDSYQETQYF. The CDR3 DNA is TGTGCCAGCAGCTCCAGGGACAGCTACCAAGAGACCCAGTACTTC.

The V gene is TRBV7-9, the J gene TRBJ2-7; possibly TRBD2 for D (6 bases). The germline CDR1 and CDR2 sequences are SEHNR and FQNEAQ (reference sequence). The CDR3 sequence is 15 residues long. Trimming cost V 5 bases and J 6 bases, with 20 bases left between them. The CDR3 sequence is CASSPLTGTSLEQYF. CDR3 sequence (DNA): TGTGCCAGCAGCCCCCTGACCGGGACTTCCCTCGAGCAGTACTTC.

This clone has just a few counts. The chain links TRBV6-1 to TRBJ1-1, with D uncertain. CDR3 length equals 14 residues. V lost 8 bases, J lost 6 bases, and 19 bases lay in between. The germline V gene encodes CDR1 MNHNS and CDR2 SASEGT. The CDR3 sequence is CASSPRGRRSEAFF. Here the CDR3 DNA reads TGTGCCAGCTCCCCCCGGGGAAGAAGATCTGAAGCTTTCTTT.

This clone was observed once. The chain uses TRBV7-8 and TRBJ2-5, with TRBD1 matching over 8 bases. The germline CDR1 and CDR2 sequences are SGHVS and FQNEAQ. This CDR3 comprises 15 residues. Trimming took 0 bases from V and 5 from J; bases not matched to a gene: 5. The CDR3 spells CASSLARTGLETQYF. In DNA form, the CDR3 reads TGTGCCAGCAGCTTAGCTCGGACAGGGCTGGAGACCCAGTACTTC.

The V and J genes are TRBV30 and TRBJ2-3, with 11 bases matching TRBD2. Trimming cost V 6 bases and J 2 bases; bases outside gene matches: 7. The CDR3 is 15 residues long. Germline V gene lookup returns CDR1 GTSNPN and CDR2 SVGIG (reference sequence). CDR3 sequence reads: CACLLAGAITDTQYF. In DNA, the CDR3 is TGTGCCTGTTTACTAGCGGGGGCTATCACAGATACGCAGTATTTT.

This clone was counted only a few times. The rearrangement joins TRBV9 to TRBJ1-1; D is undetermined. The germline V and J ends were trimmed by 0 bases and 0 bases, with 6 bases remaining between them. In germline, CDR1 is SGDLS, CDR2 YYNGEE. CDR3 length: 14 residues. The CDR3 loop is CASSVVQMNTEAFF. CDR3 DNA sequence: TGTGCCAGCAGCGTAGTACAGATGAACACTGAAGCTTTCTTT.

The chain combines TRBV6-5 with TRBJ2-5; 9 bases align to TRBD1. J was trimmed by 1 base and V by 4 bases; bases with no gene match: 4. In germline, CDR1 is MNHEY, CDR2 SVGAGI. The CDR3 contains 15 residues. The CDR3 coding sequence is TGTGCCAGCAGTTCGTTGACAGGGGGCCAAGAGACCCAGTACTTC. This gives the protein CASSSLTGGQETQYF.

The chain recombines TRBV29-1 with TRBJ2-7, with TRBD1 as a possible D gene (6 bases). The CDR3 runs to 14 residues. V shed 7 bases and J shed 0 bases, with 16 bases lying between them. Germline loops: CDR1 SQVTM, CDR2 ANQGSEA. CDR3 residues: CSARVQGPSYEQYF. The CDR3, as DNA: TGCAGCGCCAGAGTACAGGGTCCCTCCTACGAGCAGTACTTC.

The chain couples TRBV7-9 to TRBJ2-1, with TRBD2 matching 7 bases. The CDR3 is 13 amino acids. CDR1 SEHNR and CDR2 FQNEAQ come from the germline V gene (reference sequence). The V segment lost 5 bases and the J segment 3 bases; nucleotides outside the gene matches: 1. The CDR3: CASSPGGYNEQFF. CDR3 coding DNA: TGTGCCAGCAGCCCGGGAGGCTACAATGAGCAGTTCTTC.

The chain is built from TRBV5-4 and TRBJ1-4; 9 positions agree with TRBD1. In germline, CDR1 is SGHNT, CDR2 YYREEE (reference sequence). J was trimmed by 7 bases and V by 4 bases; bases with no gene match: 8. CDR3 size: 15 residues. CDR3 DNA: TGTGCCAGCAGCCCGGGACAGGGTGCGCGTGAAAAACTGTTTTTT. This sequence encodes CASSPGQGAREKLFF.

V and J are TRBV29-1 and TRBJ1-1, with a tentative D call TRBD1 (5 bases). Germline CDR1 reads SQVTM; CDR2 reads ANQGSEA. The CDR3 spans 14 residues. Trimming cost V 1 base and J 5 bases, with 14 bases left between them. The chain's CDR3 is CSVEAEGRGTEAFF. The CDR3 region has the DNA TGCAGCGTTGAAGCTGAGGGCCGGGGGACTGAAGCTTTCTTT.

The chain combines TRBV6-5 with TRBJ2-1, with D possibly TRBD2 on 6 matching bases. The germline gives CDR1 MNHEY, CDR2 SVGAGI. The CDR3 sequence is 16 residues long. Trimming removed 2 bases from V and 7 bases from J, with 18 bases in between. The CDR3 nucleotides read TGTGCCAGCAGTTACCGCGAGCGGGCAGGGAGGAATGAGCAGTTCTTC. It yields the protein CASSYRERAGRNEQFF.

The chain employs TRBV23-1 and TRBJ1-1; D may be TRBD1 (6 bases). TRBV23-1 is labeled an ORF, and its function is uncertain. This CDR3 is 13 amino acids long. V was trimmed by 8 bases and J by 4 bases, leaving 14 bases between them. CDR3 DNA sequence: TGCGCCAGCTTGGGGGCTGAGGGCACTGAAGCTTTCTTT. This encodes CASLGAEGTEAFF.

V is TRBV5-4 and J is TRBJ2-7, with D possibly being TRBD2 (5 bases). Trimming left V 4 bases short and J 4 bases short, with 12 bases between. This CDR3 is built from 13 residues. Germline V CDR1 and CDR2: SGHNT, YYREEE (reference sequence). Written as DNA, the CDR3 is TGTGCCAGCAGCCACAGTCCGGGGTACGAGCAGTACTTC. This codes for CASSHSPGYEQYF.

The V gene is TRBV5-1, the J gene TRBJ2-3; 7 nucleotides align to TRBD2. There are 15 residues in the CDR3. Unmatched junction bases numbered 4, after V lost 2 bases and J lost 1 base. From germline, CDR1 is SGHRS and CDR2 YFSETQ. Written as DNA, the CDR3 is TGCGCCAGCAGCTTAGCCAGCGGGGGCACAGATACGCAGTATTTT. Translating it yields CASSLASGGTDTQYF.

The chain is built from TRBV12-5 and TRBJ1-1; the D is unclear. This CDR3 has 13 residues. The germline gives CDR1 LGHNT, CDR2 FRNRAP. The V and J ends lost 7 bases and 0 bases respectively, with 9 bases between them. The CDR3 DNA reads as TGTGCTAGTGAGAGGGTAATGAACACTGAAGCTTTCTTT. Its translation is CASERVMNTEAFF.

The chain uses TRBV4-2 and TRBJ1-2, with 7 positions matching TRBD1. Germline CDR1 and CDR2: LGHNA and YNFKEQ. CDR3 length: 15 residues. The V and J ends lost 0 bases and 3 bases, in that order; junction bases with no gene match: 4. The CDR3 bases are TGTGCCAGCAGCCAAGATGAGGGGGCCTACTATGGCTACACCTTC. Translating it yields CASSQDEGAYYGYTF.

The table lists this clone with a few counts. This chain connects TRBV27 to TRBJ2-1, with no clear D. V gave up 6 bases and J gave up 5 bases, with 5 bases separating them. CDR1 is MNHEY and CDR2 is SMNVEV in the germline V gene (reference sequence). The CDR3 runs 11 residues. CDR3 protein: CASSTNNEQFF. CDR3 sequence (DNA): TGTGCCAGCAGCACTAACAATGAGCAGTTCTTC.

This clone has ten or more counts. V usage is TRBV6-5 and J usage is TRBJ1-5, with D hard to call. Germline CDR1 MNHEY, CDR2 SVGAGI. The CDR3 extends over 15 amino acids. The V end was cut by 6 bases, the J end by 0 bases, with 12 bases between. The CDR3 nucleotides read TGTGCCAGCAGGCTCTATGAGGCTAGCAATCAGCCCCAGCATTTT. Its protein is CASRLYEASNQPQHF.

This clone was counted a few times. In nucleotides, the CDR3 is TGCGCCAGCAGCCCCCCTGGAGATGCAAGACCTACCGGGGAGCTGTTTTTT. Its protein is CASSPPGDARPTGELFF. The chain recombines TRBV4-1 with TRBJ2-2; D call uncertain. CDR3 length: 17 residues. Between the trimmed V and J ends, which lost 4 bases and 5 bases, there was a span of 20 bases. Germline V gives CDR1 MGHRA, CDR2 YSYEKL.

The J gene is TRBJ1-5, the V gene TRBV6-5; D gene uncertain. Germline loops: CDR1 MNHEY, CDR2 SVGAGI. Trimming cost V 4 bases and J 0 bases, with 10 bases left between them. There are 15 residues in the CDR3. This CDR3 is CASSFSPYSNQPQHF. The CDR3 region has the DNA TGTGCCAGCAGTTTTAGCCCTTATAGCAATCAGCCCCAGCATTTT.

The V and J genes are TRBV30 and TRBJ2-3, with D perhaps matching TRBD1 (5 bases). CDR3 size: 16 residues. Germline CDR1 is GTSNPN and CDR2 is SVGIG (reference sequence). V lost 5 bases, J lost 1 base, and 19 bases lay in between. CDR3 bases: TGTGCCTGGCCCCTTGGAGTGGTACAGGGCACAGATACGCAGTATTTT. Its protein is CAWPLGVVQGTDTQYF.

The gene calls are TRBV7-9 and TRBJ2-3; 8 bases line up with TRBD1. The germline V gene encodes CDR1 SEHNR and CDR2 FQNEAQ (reference sequence). V shed 3 bases, J shed 0 bases, and the junction held 8 bases outside the gene matches. CDR3 size: 17 residues. The CDR3, as DNA: TGTGCCAGCAGCTTCCCCCCCCAGGGGGCTAGCACAGATACGCAGTATTTT. Protein sequence: CASSFPPQGASTDTQYF. The full variable domain, with the rest looked up from reference TRBV7-9 and TRBJ2-3, is DTGVSQNPRHKITKRGQNVTFRCDPISEHNRLYWYRQTLGQGPEFLTYFQNEAQLEKSRLLSDRFSAERPKGSFSTLEIQRTEQGDSAMYLCASSFPPQGASTDTQYFGPGTRLTVL.

The chain joins TRBV6-1 to TRBJ1-2, with 7 bases matching TRBD1. Germline lookup yields CDR1 MNHNS and CDR2 SASEGT. V was clipped by 3 bases and J by 6 bases; unmatched bases: 7. The CDR3 extends over 14 amino acids. The CDR3 sequence: CASSDLQGWNGYTF. CDR3 in DNA: TGTGCCAGCAGTGATTTACAGGGGTGGAATGGCTACACCTTC.

The chain combines TRBV2 with TRBJ1-2; D remains ambiguous. The V gene's germline CDR1 is SNHLY and CDR2 FYNNEI. V gave up 8 bases and J gave up 4 bases, with 8 bases separating them. CDR3 size: 11 residues. DNA of the CDR3: TGTGCCAGCCGACAAGTCTATGGCTACACCTTC. The encoded protein is CASRQVYGYTF.

V usage is TRBV28 and J usage is TRBJ1-2, with D possibly being TRBD1 (5 bases). The CDR3 has 12 residues. Between the trimmed V and J ends, which lost 7 bases and 6 bases, there was a span of 12 bases. CDR1 is MDHEN, CDR2 SYDVKM, per germline. The CDR3 bases are TGTGCCAGCAATGGCAGGGTCGATGGCTACACCTTC. Its protein product is CASNGRVDGYTF.

The chain has TRBV18 and TRBJ1-2; TRBD1 matches at 10 bases. The CDR3 runs 14 residues. J gave up 8 bases and V 5 bases, and 8 bases lay outside the gene matches. Germline CDR1 is KGHSH and CDR2 is LQKENI. CDR3 amino acids: CASSDRGQGSGYTF. The CDR3 nucleotides read TGTGCCAGCTCAGACAGGGGACAGGGGAGCGGCTACACCTTC.

This chain joins TRBV6-5 and TRBJ1-1, with TRBD1 identical over 7 bases. There are 14 residues in the CDR3. V was pared by 5 bases and J by 3 bases, with 6 bases of the junction left unmatched. CDR1 and CDR2 (germline): MNHEY, SVGAGI. The chain's CDR3 is CASSTGDPDTEAFF. In DNA form, the CDR3 reads TGTGCCAGCAGTACAGGGGATCCGGACACTGAAGCTTTCTTT.